A single sample gave rise to the 30 T cell receptor beta chains below, sequenced in a study of blood T cells in healthy people across ages (dated by TCRdb to between 2014 and 2017). Libraries came from 5' RACE. Sequencing took place on an Illumina HiSeq 2500. The second PCR ran for roughly 7 to 11 cycles and used a J-beta primer mix along with a sample-barcoded 5' primer. In-frame beta chains were kept once TCRdb had trimmed the public reads at Q25 with fastp and called clones with MiXCR. Rows are combined by CDR3 protein, so each entry shows the most common genes and DNA. The sample table holds roughly 640,000 distinct CDR3 sequences, of which less than 35% were seen once. In total, the top ten clones hold around a sixth of the sample. Input material: blood. These receptors were taken from a woman of 80 years or more in good health.

This clonotype was found many times. The chain couples TRBV7-2 to TRBJ2-3; 14 positions agree with TRBD2. In germline, CDR1 is SGHTA, CDR2 FQGNSA. Unmatched junction bases numbered 3, after V lost 4 bases and J lost 0 bases. This CDR3 spans 17 amino acids. CDR3 DNA: TGTGCCAGCAGCTGGACTAGCGGGGGGTCTAGCACAGATACGCAGTATTTT. This sequence encodes CASSWTSGGSSTDTQYF.

This clonotype was observed at least ten times. The rearrangement joins TRBV27 to TRBJ2-5; 10 bases agree with TRBD1. This CDR3 spans 15 amino acids. Trimming took 5 bases from V and 5 from J; bases not matched to a gene: 8. Germline CDR1 MNHEY, CDR2 SMNVEV (reference sequence). Here the CDR3 reads CASSRMTGGRETQYF. The CDR3, as DNA: TGTGCCAGCAGTCGAATGACAGGGGGCAGGGAGACCCAGTACTTC.

The chain joins TRBV12-3 or TRBV12-4 to TRBJ1-5; tentative D call: TRBD1 (6 bases). V shed 3 bases and J shed 6 bases, with 15 bases lying between them. The CDR3 has 15 amino acids. The CDR3 DNA follows: TGTGCCAGCAGTTTGAGGTCTAGGGGGAGTCAGCCCCAGCATTTT. It yields the protein CASSLRSRGSQPQHF.

On this clonotype: A much larger clone sits a single nucleotide away, making a read error possible. This rearrangement joins TRBV7-2 to TRBJ1-5; perhaps TRBD1 as D (5 bases). With 1 base removed from V and 0 bases from J, the gap between germline ends came to 13 bases. The CDR3 runs 17 residues. Germline lookup yields CDR1 SGHTA and CDR2 FQGNSA. CDR3 DNA: TGTGCCAGCAGCTTAGTGGGGGGACTGGGTAGCAATCAGCCCCAGCATTTT. As protein: CASSLVGGLGSNQPQHF.

This chain connects TRBV12-3 or TRBV12-4 to TRBJ2-5, with 12 bases that match TRBD2. The CDR3 spans 16 residues. V shed 6 bases and J 5 bases; nucleotides not matched to a gene: 10. The DNA of the CDR3 is TGTGCCAGCAGCCACCTAGGGACTAGCGGGTGGGAGACCCAGTACTTC. Translated, it gives CASSHLGTSGWETQYF.

This clonotype has ten or more counts. V usage is TRBV5-1 and J usage is TRBJ2-3, with D maybe TRBD2 (6 bases). This CDR3 spans 15 amino acids. Trimming took off 3 bases at V and 4 bases at J, with 15 bases between the two ends. CDR1 is SGHRS and CDR2 is YFSETQ in the germline V gene. The CDR3 DNA reads TGCGCCAGCAGCTCGATGACTAGAGCAGCAGATACGCAGTATTTT. The encoded protein is CASSSMTRAADTQYF. Filled out from reference TRBV5-1 and TRBJ2-3, the complete variable domain reads KAGVTQTPRYLIKTRGQQVTLSCSPISGHRSVSWYQQTPGQGLQFLFEYFSETQRNKGNFPGRFSGRQFSNSRSEMNVSTLELGDSALYLCASSSMTRAADTQYFGPGTRLTVL.

This clonotype was recorded at least ten times. One end of the junction does not line up with germline, which may come from a read error. This rearrangement joins TRBV20-1 to TRBJ1-2; D is possibly TRBD1 (5 bases). The germline CDR1 and CDR2 sequences are DFQATT and SNEGSKA (reference sequence). This CDR3 spans 14 amino acids. CDR3 residues: CSARESGRGHGYTF. CDR3 DNA: TGCAGCGCTAGAGAGAGTGGGAGGGGCCACGGCTACACCTTC.

As for this clonotype: A much larger clone is a single base away; this may be a read error. The rearrangement links TRBV10-2 to TRBJ1-2; the D is unclear. Germline V CDR1 and CDR2: WSHSY, SAAADI. This CDR3 comprises 13 residues. The CDR3 reads CTSSEELHYGYTF. The DNA of the CDR3 is TGCACCAGCAGTGAAGAGCTACACTATGGCTACACCTTC.

This clonotype appeared a single time. V is TRBV12-3 or TRBV12-4 and J is TRBJ2-3; 10 bases fit TRBD1. The CDR3 contains 14 residues. V lost 7 bases and J lost 15; bases outside the gene matches: 16. For the CDR3, the DNA is TGTGCCAGCATTTTGACAGGGGGCGGAGATGCGGAATATTTT. Translation gives CASILTGGGDAEYF.

A word on this clonotype: A read error is possible here, since a much larger clone lies one base away. The chain combines TRBV6-5 with TRBJ2-1; 7 nucleotides match TRBD1. This CDR3 comprises 16 residues. Germline CDR1 reads MNHEY; CDR2 reads SVGAGI. With 5 bases clipped from V and 10 bases from J, the junction kept 17 bases outside the gene matches. In DNA form, the CDR3 reads TGTGCCAGCAGTACCACGACAGGGCCCCATCCCTACGAGCAGTTCTTC. Encoded protein: CASSTTTGPHPYEQFF.

The V gene is TRBV3-1, the J gene TRBJ2-2; D not certain. This CDR3 region has 11 residues. V lost 1 base to trimming and J lost 7 bases, with 1 base between them. Germline V lookup: CDR1 LGHDT, CDR2 YNNKEL (reference sequence). The CDR3 spells CASSQVGELFF. The CDR3 nucleotides read TGTGCCAGCAGCCAAGTCGGGGAGCTGTTTTTT.

Only one count was recorded for this clonotype. V and J are TRBV12-3 or TRBV12-4 and TRBJ1-3, with TRBD1 as a possible D gene (5 bases). This CDR3 is 16 amino acids long. Trimming took off 8 bases at V and 0 bases at J, with 17 bases between the two ends. The CDR3 loop reads CASAEMGGYSGNTIYF. CDR3 nucleotides: TGTGCCAGCGCTGAAATGGGGGGTTACTCTGGAAACACCATATATTTT.

A remark on this clonotype: It is likely a read error, because the conserved phenylalanine at the end of the CDR3 is missing. The chain is built from TRBV30 and TRBJ1-5; D unresolved. Germline V gives CDR1 GTSNPN, CDR2 SVGIG (reference sequence). Trimming pared 0 bases from V and 5 bases from J, leaving 14 bases between. The CDR3 loop spans 15 amino acids. CDR3 in amino acids: CAWSVRGRADQPQHS. In nucleotides, the CDR3 is TGTGCCTGGAGTGTACGAGGGCGGGCCGATCAGCCCCAGCATTCT.

This clonotype appeared many times. The gene calls are TRBV7-9 and TRBJ2-1; D not resolved. CDR3 length: 11 residues. Looked up from germline, CDR1 is SEHNR and CDR2 is FQNEAQ (reference sequence). The V and J ends lost 7 bases and 6 bases respectively, with 7 bases between them. CDR3 sequence (DNA): TGTGCCAGCAACATCCTCAATGAGCAGTTCTTC. Translating it yields CASNILNEQFF.

As for this clonotype: One end of the junction varies from germline; a read error may be responsible. This chain uses TRBV29-1 with TRBJ1-5, with TRBD1 identical over 11 bases. This CDR3 spans 13 amino acids. Germline V gene lookup returns CDR1 SQVTM and CDR2 ANQGSEA. In DNA, the CDR3 is TGCAGCGCGGGGACAGGGGGTAATCAGCCCAAGCATTTT. This encodes CSAGTGGNQPKHF.

This clonotype was seen ten or more times. The rearrangement links TRBV2 to TRBJ2-3; possibly TRBD2 for D (6 bases). Germline V gene lookup returns CDR1 SNHLY and CDR2 FYNNEI. CDR3 length equals 14 residues. Trimming left V 4 bases short and J 6 bases short, with 14 bases between. The CDR3 coding sequence is TGTGCCAGCAGTGGGGGACTGCAGTTCGATACGCAGTATTTT. Encoded protein: CASSGGLQFDTQYF.

The chain's CDR3 is CASRGGSRSQPQHF. As DNA, the CDR3 is TGTGCCAGCAGGGGAGGGAGTAGGAGTCAGCCCCAGCATTTT. The genes are TRBV6-5 and TRBJ1-5; D unresolved. Trimming shortened V by 6 bases and J by 6 bases, and 15 bases separated the two germline ends. Germline V lookup: CDR1 MNHEY, CDR2 SVGAGI. This CDR3 region has 14 residues.

Turning to this clonotype: A read error may explain this, as a much larger clone is one base away. The chain has TRBV15 and TRBJ1-1; no clear D. The CDR3 covers 13 residues. V was cut by 5 bases and J by 6 bases, with 13 bases left in between. Germline loops: CDR1 LNHNV, CDR2 YYDKDF (reference sequence). DNA of the CDR3: TGTGCCACCAGCCGCCTGTCGAGAGCTGAAGCTTTCTTT. This gives the protein CATSRLSRAEAFF.

This clonotype was seen ten or more times. The rearrangement joins TRBV7-2 to TRBJ2-5, with 7 bases aligning to TRBD2. V was pared by 5 bases and J by 5 bases, with 14 bases of the junction left unmatched. The CDR3 runs to 16 residues. From germline, CDR1 is SGHTA and CDR2 FQGNSA. CDR3 coding DNA: TGTGCCAGCAGCCTACGACTCCGGGGGGTCTGGGAGACCCAGTACTTC. Protein product: CASSLRLRGVWETQYF.

This clonotype has a count of ten or more. This chain connects TRBV20-1 to TRBJ2-3; D perhaps matches TRBD2 (6 bases). CDR3 length: 14 residues. The V and J ends lost 6 bases and 0 bases respectively, with 13 bases between them. The germline V gene has CDR1 DFQATT and CDR2 SNEGSKA (reference sequence). The CDR3 protein is CSARSGSSTDTQYF. The CDR3 DNA reads TGCAGTGCCCGGTCCGGGAGTAGCACAGATACGCAGTATTTT.

This clonotype has ten or more counts. The chain uses TRBV29-1 and TRBJ2-2, with TRBD1 as a possible D gene (5 bases). V was cut by 2 bases and J by 1 base, with 14 bases left in between. Germline V gene sequence: CDR1 SQVTM, CDR2 ANQGSEA. The length of the CDR3 is 16 residues. The CDR3 nucleotides read TGCAGCGTTGAAAGCAGGGCTTTTCTGAACACCGGGGAGCTGTTTTTT. Translation gives CSVESRAFLNTGELFF.

The CDR3 loop reads CASSWGLAGGMVNEQYF. The CDR3 DNA reads TGTGCCAGCAGTTGGGGACTAGCGGGGGGGATGGTCAATGAGCAGTACTTC. V and J are TRBV6-2 or TRBV6-3 and TRBJ2-7; 16 bases line up with TRBD2. The trim removed 4 bases at V and 7 bases at J, leaving 10 bases unmatched. From germline, CDR1 is MNHEY and CDR2 SVGEGT. The CDR3 has 17 residues.

A note on this clonotype: The junction does not match germline at one end; this may be a read error. The CDR3 sequence: CAGSPGQLLSTDTQYF. For the CDR3, the DNA is TGCGCCGGCAGCCCTGGACAGCTCCTCAGCACAGATACGCAGTATTTT. The chain links TRBV4-3 to TRBJ2-3, with D tentatively TRBD1 (6 bases). Germline V gives CDR1 LGHNA, CDR2 YSLEER. The CDR3 runs 16 residues.

This clonotype showed up many times. The chain has TRBV20-1 and TRBJ1-2; D may be TRBD1 (5 bases). Germline V gene data show CDR1 as DFQATT and CDR2 as SNEGSKA (reference sequence). This CDR3 is 13 amino acids long. V lost 5 bases to trimming and J lost 8 bases, with 18 bases between them. CDR3 sequence reads: CSALDTLSRGYTF. DNA for the CDR3: TGCAGTGCTTTGGACACTCTCAGTAGGGGCTACACCTTC.

The rearrangement links TRBV20-1 to TRBJ2-5; weak D call: TRBD1 (7 bases). CDR1 is DFQATT, CDR2 SNEGSKA, per germline (reference sequence). The V end lost 5 bases, the J end lost 2 bases, and 18 bases lay between the germline ends. The CDR3 has 15 residues. The CDR3 nucleotides are TGCAGTGCTTATCGCGCAGGGGGAGGTCAAGAGACCCAGTACTTC. The encoded protein is CSAYRAGGGQETQYF.

This clonotype showed up many times. The chain is built from TRBV6-1 and TRBJ1-5; D may be TRBD1 (6 bases). V was clipped by 10 bases and J by 6 bases, with 22 bases between them. The CDR3 sequence is 15 residues long. Per germline, CDR1 MNHNS and CDR2 SASEGT. CDR3 bases: TGTGCCACCGTGAAGGATGGGGGGCAAACTCAGCCCCAGCATTTT. This translates into CATVKDGGQTQPQHF.

This clonotype was seen ten or more times. The genes are TRBV7-2 and TRBJ2-7; 10 positions agree with TRBD2. Germline V CDR1 and CDR2: SGHTA, FQGNSA. There are 15 residues in the CDR3. J lost 5 bases, V lost 4 bases, and 8 bases had no gene match. The CDR3 DNA is TGTGCCAGCAGCTGGCAAAGCGGGGGGGCCGACGAGCAGTACTTC. It encodes CASSWQSGGADEQYF.

This clonotype was found a few times. Possible read error: a much larger clone is one base away. The chain recombines TRBV24-1 with TRBJ2-5; D uncertain. TRBJ2-1 explains the end of the DNA better; the J call may be wrong. CDR3 length: 13 residues. The germline V gene has CDR1 KGHDR and CDR2 SFDVKD. CDR3 coding DNA: TGTGCCACCTCCCCCGGGCAGCAAGAGACCCAGTTCTTC. Encoded protein: CATSPGQQETQFF.

As for this clonotype: It may be a read error: a sequence one base away is much more abundant. The chain uses TRBV6-6 and TRBJ2-5; 14 bases align to TRBD2. V shed 10 bases, J shed 11 bases, and the junction held 21 bases outside the gene matches. The germline CDR1 and CDR2 sequences are MNHNY and SVGAGI (reference sequence). CDR3 length: 17 residues. For the CDR3, the DNA is TGTGCCACCCCAGGGACTAGCGGGGGATTCCCTTACAATGAGCAGTACTTC. Translated: CATPGTSGGFPYNEQYF.

V usage is TRBV7-9 and J usage is TRBJ1-2; 9 bases agree with TRBD1. J gave up 5 bases and V 5 bases, and 6 bases lay outside the gene matches. The CDR3 totals 14 residues. Germline V gives CDR1 SEHNR, CDR2 FQNEAQ (reference sequence). This CDR3 is CASSPDRGWYGYTF. Written as DNA, the CDR3 is TGTGCCAGCAGCCCGGACAGGGGATGGTATGGCTACACCTTC.